The rows below give T cell receptor beta chains drawn from one sample of a study of shared clonotypes between healthy human individuals. Data came from immunoSEQ multiplex PCR; TCRdb stores just in-frame clones and leaves some out. Of some 900,000 clones listed, over 75% were seen once; the top ten hold roughly 1.5%. The sample was memory CD4+ T cells sorted from blood. The source is a man aged 18 to 35 in good health. Each CDR3 is given with its conserved first and last residue. D genes are given only for firm matches. The listing skips clone size in some rows; elsewhere it reads once, few, many or a size class.

TGTGCCAGCAGCCGATCCGGGACAGCGTCCGGCGATACGCAGTATTTT CASSRSGTASGDTQYF 16 NA TRBJ2-3 TRBV7-2 TRBD1
TGTGCCATCAGTGAGTCGACTCGGGAGGATGGAACCCAGTACTTC CAISESTREDGTQYF 15 NA TRBJ2-5 TRBV10-3 TRBD2
TGTGCCAGCTCACAAGGACAGGGTTGGGAAAAACTGTTTTTT CASSQGQGWEKLFF 14 NA TRBJ1-4 TRBV18 TRBD1
TGTGCCAGCAGTAGTTCAGGGGGGATTAATCAGCCCCAGCATTTT CASSSSGGINQPQHF 15 NA TRBJ1-5 TRBV6-5 TRBD1
TGCGCCAGCAGCTTGCTGGGACAGGGACTGAGCGAGCAGTACTTC CASSLLGQGLSEQYF 15 few TRBJ2-7 TRBV5-1 TRBD1
TGTGCCAGCAGCTTACAGGCATATAATTCACCCCTCCACTTT CASSLQAYNSPLHF 14 NA TRBJ1-6 TRBV5-5 NA
TGTGCCAGCAGCTTGTTGCGGGGCGACCGAGATACGCAGTATTTT CASSLLRGDRDTQYF 15 NA TRBJ2-3 TRBV5-6 NA
TGTGCCAGCAGCCCAGGTGCCTGGTCCGCCGGGGAGCTGTTTTTT CASSPGAWSAGELFF 15 NA TRBJ2-2 TRBV5-6 NA
TGTGCCAGCAGTAGGGACACCGACTATGGCTACACCTTC CASSRDTDYGYTF 13 NA TRBJ1-2 TRBV2 NA
TGTGCCAGCAGTTTCCGACAGGGGAGCACCGGGGAGCTGTTTTTT CASSFRQGSTGELFF 15 NA TRBJ2-2 TRBV6-5 TRBD1
TGTGCCAGCACCACCCGAGATACTAACTATGGCTACACCTTC CASTTRDTNYGYTF 14 NA TRBJ1-2 TRBV6-5 NA
TGTGCCTGGAGTGGGGGTTTTCCACCCTACGAGCAGTACTTC CAWSGGFPPYEQYF 14 NA TRBJ2-7 TRBV30 NA
TGCGCCAGCAGCTTCGCCCGATTGGGGGGGTCGGCAGATACGCAGTATTTT CASSFARLGGSADTQYF 17 once TRBJ2-3 TRBV5-1 TRBD2
TGTGCCAGCAGTCGGGGAGGCGAAAAACTGTTTTTT CASSRGGEKLFF 12 NA TRBJ1-4 TRBV28 NA
TGTGCCACCGCCGGACAGGGATCAACGGGGGAGCAGTACTTC CATAGQGSTGEQYF 14 few TRBJ2-7 TRBV18 TRBD1
TGTGCCAGCAGCCCCCGTGCGGCAGATACGCAGTATTTT CASSPRAADTQYF 13 NA TRBJ2-3 TRBV5-4 NA
TGCGCCAGCAGCTTAACAACAGGAGGCGGTGAGCAGTTCTTC CASSLTTGGGEQFF 14 NA TRBJ2-1 TRBV5-1 NA
TGTGCCAGCAGTTCTGCAATCAATCAGCCCCAGCATTTT CASSSAINQPQHF 13 few TRBJ1-5 TRBV6-4 NA
TGCGCCAGCAGCGATAGCGGGGGGACCTACAATGAGCAGTTCTTC CASSDSGGTYNEQFF 15 few TRBJ2-1 TRBV5-1 TRBD2
TGTGCCAGCCCCACTAAGACCTACAATGAGCAGTTCTTC CASPTKTYNEQFF 13 NA TRBJ2-1 TRBV27 NA
TGTGCCAGTCTTCTCGGTGGGAGCTCTGGGGCCAACGTCCTGACTTTC CASLLGGSSGANVLTF 16 NA TRBJ2-6 TRBV19 NA
TGTGCCAGTAGGTCCCTAGCGGCCTACAATGAGCAGTTCTTC CASRSLAAYNEQFF 14 once TRBJ2-1 TRBV19 TRBD2
TGTGCCTGGAGAACAGGGGGCCAAGGGTCACCCCTCCACTTT CAWRTGGQGSPLHF 14 NA TRBJ1-6 TRBV30 TRBD1
TGTGCCAGCAGCTTAGGGCCGGCAGCCTACGAGCAGTACTTC CASSLGPAAYEQYF 14 NA TRBJ2-7 TRBV7-2 NA
TGTGCCAGCAGCCACCGGACAGGGGGTAATGAAAAACTGTTTTTT CASSHRTGGNEKLFF 15 NA TRBJ1-4 TRBV11-2 TRBD1
TGCGCCAGCAGCTTACGGGGGCCGAGCGGTAGCGATGAGCAGTTCTTC CASSLRGPSGSDEQFF 16 few TRBJ2-1 TRBV5-1 NA
TGTGCCAGTAGTATTCCCAGCTCTGGGGCCAACGTCCTGACTTTC CASSIPSSGANVLTF 15 few TRBJ2-6 TRBV19 NA
TGCGCCAGCAGCCCCCGGGCCCCCTCCTACGAGCAGTACTTC CASSPRAPSYEQYF 14 once TRBJ2-7 TRBV5-1 NA
TGTGCCAGCTGTTTCGGGGAAGAGACCCAGTACTTC CASCFGEETQYF 12 NA TRBJ2-5 TRBV6-1 NA
TGTGCCAGCAGCTTGGAAGTGGAAGATTACAATGAGCAGTTCTTC CASSLEVEDYNEQFF 15 NA TRBJ2-1 TRBV21-1 NA
TGCGCCAGCAGCCAAGGGCAGGGAAGCACAGATACGCAGTATTTT CASSQGQGSTDTQYF 15 NA TRBJ2-3 TRBV4-3 NA
TGTGCCAGCAGGTACGACAGAAACACCGGGGAGCTGTTTTTT CASRYDRNTGELFF 14 few TRBJ2-2 TRBV2 NA
TGTGCCAGCTCACCGGTTCCCCCTCAGGGACAGGGGACTTTGGGCTACACCTTC CASSPVPPQGQGTLGYTF 18 NA TRBJ1-2 TRBV18 TRBD1
TGTGCCAGCAGCCAAGGGGCGTACGAGCAGTACTTC CASSQGAYEQYF 12 NA TRBJ2-7 TRBV7-9 NA
TGTGCCAGCAGGGTAGCGGGGGGGCCGGGAGAGCAGTTCTTC CASRVAGGPGEQFF 14 many TRBJ2-1 TRBV2 TRBD2
TGTGCCAGCAGCTTCCTTCCCTACGAGCAGTACTTC CASSFLPYEQYF 12 NA TRBJ2-7 TRBV28 NA
TGTGCCAGCAGCTTAGGAGGCTCTCCGTATTTT CASSLGGSPYF 11 NA TRBJ2-3 TRBV11-2 NA
TGTGCCAGCAGACCGGGACAGACGCGCAATCAGCCCCAGCATTTT CASRPGQTRNQPQHF 15 NA TRBJ1-5 TRBV6-6 TRBD1
TGCAGCGCCGGGCAGACTATGAACACTGAAGCTTTCTTT CSAGQTMNTEAFF 13 few TRBJ1-1 TRBV29-1 NA
TGCGCCAGCAGCTTGGGGGCTAGCGGGGACTACACAGATACGCAGTATTTT CASSLGASGDYTDTQYF 17 few TRBJ2-3 TRBV5-1 TRBD2
TGTGCCAGCAGCGGCCACCCCCAAGAGACCCAGTACTTC CASSGHPQETQYF 13 few TRBJ2-5 TRBV9 NA
TGTGCCAGCAGTGAAGCCGCATCGAGCGGGACCCAGTACTTC CASSEAASSGTQYF 14 NA TRBJ2-5 TRBV6-1 NA
TGTGCCTGGACGACCGAGCCCCTGGGCTACACCTTC CAWTTEPLGYTF 12 NA TRBJ1-2 TRBV30 NA
TGTGCCAGCAATCAGGTTCCCAATCAGCCCCAGCATTTT CASNQVPNQPQHF 13 few TRBJ1-5 TRBV2 NA
TGTGCCAGCTCACCCCCTAAACAGGCCCGGTACAATGAGCAGTTCTTC CASSPPKQARYNEQFF 16 NA TRBJ2-1 TRBV18 NA
TGCGCCAGCAGTGATGGGATACGAGCTTACTCTGGAAACACCATATATTTT CASSDGIRAYSGNTIYF 17 NA TRBJ1-3 TRBV10-2 NA
TGTGCCAGCAGCTTTAGTAGTAACACTGAAGCTTTCTTT CASSFSSNTEAFF 13 few TRBJ1-1 TRBV7-9 NA
TGTGCCAGCAGCACAGGGGGCCTAGAGCAGCCCCAGCATTTT CASSTGGLEQPQHF 14 NA TRBJ1-5 TRBV28 TRBD1
TGTGCCAGCTCACGAGAGCCCCCCACTAATGAAAAACTGTTTTTT CASSREPPTNEKLFF 15 NA TRBJ1-4 TRBV18 NA
TGTGCCAGCAGCAGATTGCCAGGGCAGGGGAGAGGCTTGAGCAATCAGCCCCAGCATTTT CASSRLPGQGRGLSNQPQHF 20 few TRBJ1-5 TRBV21-1 NA
TGTGCCAGCAGTCGGGACAGGGGGACTGAAGCTTTCTTT CASSRDRGTEAFF 13 NA TRBJ1-1 TRBV7-3 TRBD1
TGTGCCAGCAGTGCCGGACAGGGGGCTCCTGAAAAACTGTTTTTT CASSAGQGAPEKLFF 15 NA TRBJ1-4 TRBV6-1 TRBD1